This T cell receptor beta chain appears in the sequencing data of a study of CD8+ T cells in alopecia areata. The sample holds one count of this clone. Extracted from the samples, RNA was reverse transcribed into cDNA to serve as the sequencing template. Clones were read by immunoSEQ multiplex PCR, and TCRdb kept only the in-frame ones, dropping some. The sample comprises hundreds of thousands of clones, roughly two thirds of which are singletons, and under 1.5% rests with the top ten. The sample in question was CD4+ T cells sorted from blood, obtained at week 0. The origin of this receptor is a human donor with alopecia areata.

The CDR3 reads CASSGRVRETQYF. As DNA, the CDR3 is TGTGCCAGCAGTGGCAGGGTTCGGGAGACCCAGTACTTC. This sequence joins TRBV2 and TRBJ2-5; D may be TRBD1 (5 bases). The V gene lost 4 bases and the J gene lost 5 bases, with 11 bases spanning the gap. The CDR3 sequence is 13 residues long. From germline, CDR1 is SNHLY and CDR2 FYNNEI.